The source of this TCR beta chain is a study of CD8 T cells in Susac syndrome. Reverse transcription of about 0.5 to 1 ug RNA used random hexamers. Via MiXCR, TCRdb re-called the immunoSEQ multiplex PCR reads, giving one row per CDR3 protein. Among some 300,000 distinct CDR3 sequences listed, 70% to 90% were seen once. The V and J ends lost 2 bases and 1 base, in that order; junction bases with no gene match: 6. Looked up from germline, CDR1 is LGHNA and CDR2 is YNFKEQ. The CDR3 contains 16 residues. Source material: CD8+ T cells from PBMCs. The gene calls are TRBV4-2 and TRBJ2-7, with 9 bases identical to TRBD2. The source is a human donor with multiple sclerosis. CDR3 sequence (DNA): TGTGCCAGCAGCCAACAATTAGCGGGAGTGTCCTACGAGCAGTACTTC. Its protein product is CASSQQLAGVSYEQYF.